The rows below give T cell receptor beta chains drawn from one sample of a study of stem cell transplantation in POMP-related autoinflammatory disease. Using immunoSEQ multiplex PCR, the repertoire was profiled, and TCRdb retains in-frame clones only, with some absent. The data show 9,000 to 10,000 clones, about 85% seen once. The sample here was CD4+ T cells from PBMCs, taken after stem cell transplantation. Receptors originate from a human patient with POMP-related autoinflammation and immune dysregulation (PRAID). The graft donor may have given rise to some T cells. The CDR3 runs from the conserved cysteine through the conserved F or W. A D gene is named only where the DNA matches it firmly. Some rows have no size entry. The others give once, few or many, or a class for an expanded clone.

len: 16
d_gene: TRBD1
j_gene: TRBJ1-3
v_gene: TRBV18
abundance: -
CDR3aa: CASSPPGTVSGNTIYF
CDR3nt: TGTGCCAGCTCACCACCCGGGACAGTCTCTGGAAACACCATATATTTT

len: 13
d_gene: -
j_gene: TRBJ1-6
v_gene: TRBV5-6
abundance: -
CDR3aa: CASSTGNNSPLHF
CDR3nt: TGTGCCAGCAGCACAGGGAATAATTCACCCCTCCACTTT

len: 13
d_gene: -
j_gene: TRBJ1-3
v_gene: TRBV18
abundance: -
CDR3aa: CASSQGAGNTIYF
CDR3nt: TGTGCCAGCTCACAGGGGGCTGGAAACACCATATATTTT

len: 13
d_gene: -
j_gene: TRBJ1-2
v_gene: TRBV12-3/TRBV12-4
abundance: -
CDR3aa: CASSPSGQGPLAF
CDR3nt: TGTGCCAGCAGTCCCAGCGGGCAGGGGCCCCTCGCCTTC

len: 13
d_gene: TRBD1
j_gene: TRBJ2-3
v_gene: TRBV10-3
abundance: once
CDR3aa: CASIGQGSDTQYF
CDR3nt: TGTGCCTCTATAGGACAGGGGTCAGATACGCAGTATTTT

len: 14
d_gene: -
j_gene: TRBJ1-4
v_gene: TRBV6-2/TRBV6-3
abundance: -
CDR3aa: CASSSFDSNEKLFF
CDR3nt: TGTGCCAGCAGTTCCTTCGACAGTAATGAAAAACTGTTTTTT

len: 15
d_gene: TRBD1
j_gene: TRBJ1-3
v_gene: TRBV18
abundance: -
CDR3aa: CASSTGQASGNTIYF
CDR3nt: TGTGCCAGCTCAACCGGACAGGCCTCTGGAAACACCATATATTTT

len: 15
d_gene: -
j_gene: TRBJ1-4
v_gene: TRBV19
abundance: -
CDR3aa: CASSIGRTTNEKLFF
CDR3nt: TGTGCCAGTAGTATTGGACGGACAACTAATGAAAAACTGTTTTTT

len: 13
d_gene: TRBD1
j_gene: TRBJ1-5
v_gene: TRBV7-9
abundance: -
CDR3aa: CATQDRVNQPQHF
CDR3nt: TGTGCCACCCAGGACAGGGTCAATCAGCCCCAGCATTTT

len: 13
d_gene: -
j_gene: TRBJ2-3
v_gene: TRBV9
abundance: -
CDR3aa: CASSVVSTDTQYF
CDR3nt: TGTGCCAGCAGCGTAGTGAGCACAGATACGCAGTATTTT

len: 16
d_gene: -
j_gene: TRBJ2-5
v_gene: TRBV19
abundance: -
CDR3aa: CASSIEGHSPGETQYF
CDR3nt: TGTGCCAGTAGTATAGAGGGACACTCCCCGGGGGAGACCCAGTACTTC

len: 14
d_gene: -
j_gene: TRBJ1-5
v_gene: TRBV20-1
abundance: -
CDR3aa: CSASSGSSNQPQHF
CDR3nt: TGCAGTGCTAGTAGCGGAAGTAGCAATCAGCCCCAGCATTTT

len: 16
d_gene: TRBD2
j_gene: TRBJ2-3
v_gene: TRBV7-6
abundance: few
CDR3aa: CASSPRTSGRGDTQYF
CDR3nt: TGTGCCAGCAGCCCTAGGACTAGCGGGAGGGGTGATACGCAGTATTTT

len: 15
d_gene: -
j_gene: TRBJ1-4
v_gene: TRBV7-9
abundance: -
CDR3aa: CASSPSTVANEKLFF
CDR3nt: TGTGCCAGCAGCCCCTCCACCGTAGCTAATGAAAAACTGTTTTTT

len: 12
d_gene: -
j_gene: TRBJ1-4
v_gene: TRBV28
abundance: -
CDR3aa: CASSPRTGKLFF
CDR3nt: TGTGCCAGCAGTCCTAGGACGGGGAAACTGTTTTTT

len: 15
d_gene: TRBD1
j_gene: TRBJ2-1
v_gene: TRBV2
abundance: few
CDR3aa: CASSRDRGPYNEQFF
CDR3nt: TGTGCCAGCAGTAGGGACAGGGGGCCTTACAATGAGCAGTTCTTC

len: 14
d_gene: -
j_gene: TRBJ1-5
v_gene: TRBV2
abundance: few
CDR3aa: CASSSGGRNQPQHF
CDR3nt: TGTGCCAGCAGTTCCGGGGGCCGGAATCAGCCCCAGCATTTT

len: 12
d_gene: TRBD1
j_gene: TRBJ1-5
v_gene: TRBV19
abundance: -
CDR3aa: CASLQGTQPQHF
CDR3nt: TGTGCCAGTCTACAGGGGACTCAGCCCCAGCATTTT

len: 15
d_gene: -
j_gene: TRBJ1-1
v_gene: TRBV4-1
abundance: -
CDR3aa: CASSANFQGNTEAFF
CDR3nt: TGCGCCAGCTCTGCAAACTTCCAGGGGAACACTGAAGCTTTCTTT

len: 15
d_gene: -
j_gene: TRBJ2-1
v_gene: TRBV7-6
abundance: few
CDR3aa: CASSPGSPGDNEQFF
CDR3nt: TGTGCCAGCAGCCCTGGCAGCCCCGGGGACAATGAGCAGTTCTTC

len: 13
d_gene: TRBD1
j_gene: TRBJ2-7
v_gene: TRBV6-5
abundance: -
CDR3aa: CASRGTGSYEQYF
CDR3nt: TGTGCCAGCAGAGGGACAGGGTCCTACGAGCAGTACTTC

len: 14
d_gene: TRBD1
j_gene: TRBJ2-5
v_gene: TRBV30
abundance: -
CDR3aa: CAWAGTGGKGTQYF
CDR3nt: TGTGCCTGGGCCGGGACAGGGGGTAAGGGGACCCAGTACTTC

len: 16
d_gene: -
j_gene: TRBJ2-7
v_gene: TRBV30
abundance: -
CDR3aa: CAWSVGHRDSNYEQYF
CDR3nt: TGTGCCTGGAGTGTCGGTCACCGGGACTCCAACTACGAGCAGTACTTC

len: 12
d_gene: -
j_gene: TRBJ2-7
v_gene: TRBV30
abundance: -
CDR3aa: CAWSVSSVEQYF
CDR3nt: TGTGCCTGGAGTGTATCCAGCGTCGAGCAGTACTTC

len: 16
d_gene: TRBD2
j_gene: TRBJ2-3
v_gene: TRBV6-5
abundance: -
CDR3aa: CASSYSTSGRTDTQYF
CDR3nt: TGTGCCAGCAGTTACTCGACTAGCGGGAGGACAGATACGCAGTATTTT

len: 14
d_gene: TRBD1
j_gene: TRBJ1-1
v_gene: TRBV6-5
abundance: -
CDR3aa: CASSPRDRNTEAFF
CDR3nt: TGTGCCAGCAGTCCCCGGGACAGGAACACTGAAGCTTTCTTT

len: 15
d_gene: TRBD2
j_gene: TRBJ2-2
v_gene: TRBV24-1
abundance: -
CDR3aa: CATSRAGVGTGELFF
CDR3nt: TGTGCCACCAGTCGAGCGGGAGTAGGCACCGGGGAGCTGTTTTTT

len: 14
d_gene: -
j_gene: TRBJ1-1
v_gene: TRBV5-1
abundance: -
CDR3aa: CASSSLQKNTEAFF
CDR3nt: TGCGCCAGCAGCTCCCTGCAGAAGAACACTGAAGCTTTCTTT

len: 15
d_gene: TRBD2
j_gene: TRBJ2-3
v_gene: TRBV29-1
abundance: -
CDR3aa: CSVISRGRGADTQYF
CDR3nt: TGCAGCGTTATTTCGCGCGGGAGAGGCGCAGATACGCAGTATTTT

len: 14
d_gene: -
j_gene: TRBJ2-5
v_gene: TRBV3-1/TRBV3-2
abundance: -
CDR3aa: CASSPQSGQETQYF
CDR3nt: TGTGCCAGCAGCCCCCAGAGCGGTCAAGAGACCCAGTACTTC

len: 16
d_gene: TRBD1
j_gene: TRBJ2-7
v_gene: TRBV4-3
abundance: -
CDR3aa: CASSQLAGGAKYEQYF
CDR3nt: TGCGCCAGCAGCCAACTCGCAGGGGGCGCGAAGTACGAGCAGTACTTC

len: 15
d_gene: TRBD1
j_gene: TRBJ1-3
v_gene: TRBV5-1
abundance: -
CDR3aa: CASSSGQGDGNTIYF
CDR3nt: TGCGCCAGCAGCTCCGGACAGGGGGACGGAAACACCATATATTTT

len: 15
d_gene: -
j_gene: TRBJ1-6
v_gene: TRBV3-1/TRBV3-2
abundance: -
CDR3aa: CASSQGSGTNSPLHF
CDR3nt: TGTGCCAGCAGCCAAGGATCAGGGACGAATTCACCCCTCCACTTT

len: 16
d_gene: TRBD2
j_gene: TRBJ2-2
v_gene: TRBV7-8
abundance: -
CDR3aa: CASSLGLAGVVGELFF
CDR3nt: TGTGCCAGCAGCCTCGGACTAGCGGGAGTTGTCGGGGAGCTGTTTTTT

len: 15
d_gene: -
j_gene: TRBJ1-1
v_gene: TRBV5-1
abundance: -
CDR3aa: CASSPWGRINTEAFF
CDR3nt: TGCGCCAGCAGCCCGTGGGGGCGTATTAACACTGAAGCTTTCTTT

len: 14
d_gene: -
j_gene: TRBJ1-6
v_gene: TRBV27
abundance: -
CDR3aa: CASSLGRVNSPLHF
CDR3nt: TGTGCCAGCAGTTTAGGCAGGGTCAATTCACCCCTCCACTTT

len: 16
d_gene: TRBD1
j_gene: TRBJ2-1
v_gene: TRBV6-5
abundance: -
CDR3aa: CASSYSVGQGINEQFF
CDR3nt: TGTGCCAGCAGTTACTCGGTCGGACAGGGGATCAATGAGCAGTTCTTC

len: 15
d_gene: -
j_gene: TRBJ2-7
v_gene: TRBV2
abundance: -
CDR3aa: CASSEQGGASYEQYF
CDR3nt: TGTGCCAGCAGTGAACAAGGGGGTGCTAGCTACGAGCAGTACTTC

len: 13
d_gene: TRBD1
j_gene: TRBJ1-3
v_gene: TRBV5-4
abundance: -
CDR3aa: CASRTTGSDTIYF
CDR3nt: TGTGCCAGCAGGACGACAGGGAGTGACACCATATATTTT

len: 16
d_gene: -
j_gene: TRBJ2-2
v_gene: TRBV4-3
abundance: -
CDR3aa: CASSQERHPGTGELFF
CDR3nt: TGCGCCAGCAGCCAAGAACGCCACCCGGGCACCGGGGAGCTGTTTTTT

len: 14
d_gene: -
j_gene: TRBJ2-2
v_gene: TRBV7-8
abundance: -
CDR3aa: CASSSTGNTGELFF
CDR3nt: TGTGCCAGCAGCTCGACGGGGAACACCGGGGAGCTGTTTTTT

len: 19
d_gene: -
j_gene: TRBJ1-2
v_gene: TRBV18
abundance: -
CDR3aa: CASSLVPGTQSVGSKFYTF
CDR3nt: TGTGCCAGCTCACTAGTCCCCGGGACGCAGTCAGTAGGATCGAAGTTCTACACCTTC

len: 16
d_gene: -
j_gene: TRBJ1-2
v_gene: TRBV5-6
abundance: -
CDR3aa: CASSFDFGLRNYGYTF
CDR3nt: TGTGCCAGCAGCTTTGATTTCGGGCTTCGTAACTATGGCTACACCTTC

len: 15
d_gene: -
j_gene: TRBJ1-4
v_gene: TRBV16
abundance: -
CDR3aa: CASSQSSARSEKLFF
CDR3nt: TGTGCCAGCAGCCAATCGAGTGCGCGTTCTGAAAAACTGTTTTTT

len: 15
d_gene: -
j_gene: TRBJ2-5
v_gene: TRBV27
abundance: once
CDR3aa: CASRLAPGFQETQYF
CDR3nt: TGTGCCAGCAGATTGGCACCCGGCTTCCAAGAGACCCAGTACTTC

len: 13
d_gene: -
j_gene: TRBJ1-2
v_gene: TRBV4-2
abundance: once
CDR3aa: CASSQVAGRGYTF
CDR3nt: TGTGCCAGCAGCCAAGTGGCAGGGCGCGGCTACACCTTC

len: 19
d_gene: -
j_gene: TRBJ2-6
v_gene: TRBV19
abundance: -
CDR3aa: CASSIGAGTVSSGANVLTF
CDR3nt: TGTGCCAGTAGTATAGGCGCCGGGACTGTTAGCTCTGGGGCCAACGTCCTGACTTTC

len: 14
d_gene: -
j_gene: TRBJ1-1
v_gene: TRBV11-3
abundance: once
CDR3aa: CASSSQGMNTEAFF
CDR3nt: TGTGCCAGCAGCTCACAGGGCATGAACACTGAAGCTTTCTTT

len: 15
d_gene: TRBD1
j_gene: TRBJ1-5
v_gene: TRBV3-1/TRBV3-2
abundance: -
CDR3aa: CASSQVVGQGQPQHF
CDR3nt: TGTGCCAGCAGCCAAGTTGTCGGACAGGGGCAGCCCCAGCATTTT

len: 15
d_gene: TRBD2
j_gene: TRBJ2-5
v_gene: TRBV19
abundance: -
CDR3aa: CASSISGARLETQYF
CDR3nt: TGTGCCAGTAGTATCAGCGGGGCTCGGCTAGAGACCCAGTACTTC

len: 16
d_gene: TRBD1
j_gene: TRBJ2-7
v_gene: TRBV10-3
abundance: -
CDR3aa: CAISESPGDRGYEQYF
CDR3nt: TGTGCCATCAGTGAGTCACCCGGGGACAGGGGCTACGAGCAGTACTTC

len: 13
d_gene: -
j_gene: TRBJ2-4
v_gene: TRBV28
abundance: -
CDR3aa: CASRGTAFNIQYF
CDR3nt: TGTGCCAGCAGGGGGACGGCGTTCAACATTCAGTACTTC

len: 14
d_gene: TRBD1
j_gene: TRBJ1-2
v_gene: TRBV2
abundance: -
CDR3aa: CASITGTGFYGYTF
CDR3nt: TGTGCCAGCATAACTGGGACAGGGTTCTATGGCTACACCTTC

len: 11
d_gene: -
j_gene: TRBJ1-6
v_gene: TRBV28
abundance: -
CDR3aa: CASRRNSPLHF
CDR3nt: TGTGCCAGCAGGCGTAATTCACCCCTCCACTTT

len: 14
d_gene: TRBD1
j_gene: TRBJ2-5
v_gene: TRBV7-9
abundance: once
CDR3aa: CASSLATGGETQYF
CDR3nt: TGTGCCAGCAGCTTAGCCACAGGGGGAGAGACCCAGTACTTC

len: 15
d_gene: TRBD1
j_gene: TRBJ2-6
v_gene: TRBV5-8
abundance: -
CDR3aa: CIDDRETSGANVLTF
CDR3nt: TGCATCGACGACAGGGAAACCTCTGGGGCCAACGTCCTGACTTTC

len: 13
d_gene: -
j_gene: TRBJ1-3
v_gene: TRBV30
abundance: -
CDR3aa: CAWRGSSGNTIYF
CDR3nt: TGTGCCTGGAGGGGCAGCTCTGGAAACACCATATATTTT

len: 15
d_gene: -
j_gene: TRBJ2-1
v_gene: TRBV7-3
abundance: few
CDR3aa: CASSSQGRSYNEQFF
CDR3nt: TGTGCCAGCAGCTCTCAGGGTAGGTCCTACAATGAGCAGTTCTTC

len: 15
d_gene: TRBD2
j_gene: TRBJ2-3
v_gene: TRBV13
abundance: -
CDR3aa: CASSPLAGATDTQYF
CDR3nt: TGTGCCAGCAGCCCCCTAGCGGGGGCCACAGATACGCAGTATTTT

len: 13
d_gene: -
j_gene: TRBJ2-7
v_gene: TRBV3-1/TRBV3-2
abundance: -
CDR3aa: CASGGTPVGEQYF
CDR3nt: TGTGCCAGCGGAGGGACTCCCGTCGGCGAGCAGTACTTC